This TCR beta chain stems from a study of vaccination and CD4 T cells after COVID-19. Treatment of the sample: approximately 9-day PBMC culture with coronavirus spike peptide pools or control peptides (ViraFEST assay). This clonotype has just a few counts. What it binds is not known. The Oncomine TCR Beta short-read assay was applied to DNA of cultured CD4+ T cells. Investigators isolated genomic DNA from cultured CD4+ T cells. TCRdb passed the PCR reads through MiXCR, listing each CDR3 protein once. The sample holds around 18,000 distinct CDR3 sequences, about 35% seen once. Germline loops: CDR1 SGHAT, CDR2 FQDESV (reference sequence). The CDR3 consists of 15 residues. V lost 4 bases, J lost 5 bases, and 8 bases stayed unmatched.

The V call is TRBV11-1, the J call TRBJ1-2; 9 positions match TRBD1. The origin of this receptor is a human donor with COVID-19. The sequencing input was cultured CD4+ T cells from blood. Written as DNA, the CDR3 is TGTGCCAGCAGCTCCGGACAGGGGCAGTTTTATGGCTACACCTTC. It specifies CASSSGQGQFYGYTF.